This section outlines one TCR beta chain sequence together with its context. The target antigen is unknown. The CDR3 is 11 residues long. Germline assignment: CDR1 LGHNA and CDR2 YNFKEQ. The V end was cut by 0 bases, the J end by 14 bases, with 9 bases between. The entry originates in a study of blood T cells in healthy people across ages. On the study more broadly: Through template switching, about one barcoded beta molecule was captured per two T cells, as measured in model experiments. Broader study findings: The percentage of naive T cells correlated strongly with TCR beta diversity. A roughly linear fall in TCR beta diversity per million T cells was seen with increasing age.

The authors ran a second PCR of 7 to 11 cycles using a sample-barcoded 5' primer and a J-beta primer mix. Tagging of each cDNA molecule was performed by a template-switch adaptor with 12 random nucleotides. Each CDR3 protein gets one entry after TCRdb re-called the 5' RACE reads with MiXCR. The sample lists approximately 800,000 distinct CDR3 sequences; about 55% were seen once. Sequenced material: blood. This receptor was identified in a man aged 80 or over in good health. This chain links TRBV4-2 with TRBJ2-3; D uncertain. CDR3 amino acids: CASSQDGYAYF. DNA of the CDR3: TGTGCCAGCAGCCAAGACGGGTACGCGTATTTT.